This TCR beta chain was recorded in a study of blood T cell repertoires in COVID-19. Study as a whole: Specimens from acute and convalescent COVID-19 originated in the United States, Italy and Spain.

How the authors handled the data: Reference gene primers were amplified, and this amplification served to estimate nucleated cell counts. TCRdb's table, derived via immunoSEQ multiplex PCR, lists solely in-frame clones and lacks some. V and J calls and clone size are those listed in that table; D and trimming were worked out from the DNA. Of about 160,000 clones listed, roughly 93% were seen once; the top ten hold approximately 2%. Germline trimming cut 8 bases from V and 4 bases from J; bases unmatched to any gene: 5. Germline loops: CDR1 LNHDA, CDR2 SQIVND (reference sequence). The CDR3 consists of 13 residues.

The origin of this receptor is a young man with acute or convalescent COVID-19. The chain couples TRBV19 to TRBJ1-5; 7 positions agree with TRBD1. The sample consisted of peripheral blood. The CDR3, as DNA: TGTGCCAGTCGGACAGGCGCGAATCAGCCCCAGCATTTT. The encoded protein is CASRTGANQPQHF.